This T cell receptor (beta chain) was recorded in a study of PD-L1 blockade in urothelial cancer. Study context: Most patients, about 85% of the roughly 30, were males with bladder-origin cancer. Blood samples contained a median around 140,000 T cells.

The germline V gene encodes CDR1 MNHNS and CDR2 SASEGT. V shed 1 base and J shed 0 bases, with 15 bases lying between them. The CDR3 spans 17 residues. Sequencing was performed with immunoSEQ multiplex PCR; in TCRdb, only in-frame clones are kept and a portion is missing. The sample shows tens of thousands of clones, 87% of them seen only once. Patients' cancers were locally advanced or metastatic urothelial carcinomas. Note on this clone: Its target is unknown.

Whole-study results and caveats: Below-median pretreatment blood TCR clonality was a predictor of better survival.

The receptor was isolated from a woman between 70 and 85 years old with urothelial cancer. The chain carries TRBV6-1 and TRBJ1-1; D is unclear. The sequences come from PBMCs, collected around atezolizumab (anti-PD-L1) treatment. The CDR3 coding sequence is TGTGCCAGCAGTGAAGTTTCAGGAATTGACATGAACACTGAAGCTTTCTTT. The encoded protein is CASSEVSGIDMNTEAFF.